The T cell receptor (beta chain) under discussion was sequenced for a study of T cell responses to AZD1222 COVID-19 vaccine. TCRdb keeps only in-frame clones here, not all; method: immunoSEQ multiplex PCR. Among 140,000 or so clones, approximately 89% were seen once, and the ten largest hold around 1.7%. The V and J ends lost 3 bases and 4 bases respectively, with 13 bases between them. This CDR3 is built from 14 residues. Germline assignment: CDR1 SGHTA and CDR2 FQGNSA. This clonotype was obtained from an adult who received the AZD1222 COVID-19 vaccine. Sequencing was performed on peripheral blood, taken 28 days after the second AZD1222 dose. The chain carries TRBV7-2 and TRBJ2-7; tentatively, D is TRBD2 (6 bases). CDR3 loop: CASSLGREAYEQYF. CDR3 sequence (DNA): TGTGCCAGCAGCTTGGGCAGGGAGGCGTACGAGCAGTACTTC.